This T cell receptor beta chain was retrieved from a study of blood T cell repertoires in COVID-19. Study-level information: Sites across the United States, Italy and Spain contributed samples from acute and convalescent COVID-19. From T cells, B-cell-depleted T cells, or PBMCs came the material, which was cDNA or gDNA.

The CDR3 spans 15 residues. Trimming shortened V by 1 base and J by 4 bases, and 12 bases separated the two germline ends. From germline, CDR1 is SGHDT and CDR2 YYEEEE. In the original processing: Nucleated cell number was recorded as an estimate derived from reference gene primer amplification. Repertoires were generated with immunoSEQ multiplex PCR, while TCRdb's copy carries only in-frame clones and drops some. V, J and clone size are those of that table, while D and trimming were read from the DNA. This sample carries fewer than 25,000 clones, roughly nine tenths of them seen once, and the ten largest clones take roughly a fifth.

The rearrangement links TRBV5-6 to TRBJ2-1; D ambiguous. This TCR came from a human donor in a cohort sampled during active COVID-19. Sample: peripheral blood. The CDR3 reads CASSLTENRYNEQFF. The CDR3 region has the DNA TGTGCCAGCAGCTTGACTGAAAATCGGTACAATGAGCAGTTCTTC. Variable domain in full (rest from reference TRBV5-6 and TRBJ2-1): DAGVTQSPTHLIKTRGQQVTLRCSPKSGHDTVSWYQQALGQGPQFIFQYYEEEERQRGNFPDRFSGHQFPNYSSELNVNALLLGDSALYLCASSLTENRYNEQFFGPGTRLTVL.